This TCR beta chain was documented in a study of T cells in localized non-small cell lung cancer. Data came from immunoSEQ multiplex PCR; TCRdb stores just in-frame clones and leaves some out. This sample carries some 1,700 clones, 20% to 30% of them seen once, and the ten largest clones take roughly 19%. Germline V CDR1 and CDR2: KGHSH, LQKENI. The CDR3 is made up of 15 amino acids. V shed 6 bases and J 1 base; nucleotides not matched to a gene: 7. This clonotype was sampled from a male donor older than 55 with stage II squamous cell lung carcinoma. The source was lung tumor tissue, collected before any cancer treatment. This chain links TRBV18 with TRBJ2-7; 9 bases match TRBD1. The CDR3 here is CASSRGGTGSYEQYF. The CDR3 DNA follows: TGTGCCAGCTCCCGGGGAGGGACAGGGTCCTACGAGCAGTACTTC.